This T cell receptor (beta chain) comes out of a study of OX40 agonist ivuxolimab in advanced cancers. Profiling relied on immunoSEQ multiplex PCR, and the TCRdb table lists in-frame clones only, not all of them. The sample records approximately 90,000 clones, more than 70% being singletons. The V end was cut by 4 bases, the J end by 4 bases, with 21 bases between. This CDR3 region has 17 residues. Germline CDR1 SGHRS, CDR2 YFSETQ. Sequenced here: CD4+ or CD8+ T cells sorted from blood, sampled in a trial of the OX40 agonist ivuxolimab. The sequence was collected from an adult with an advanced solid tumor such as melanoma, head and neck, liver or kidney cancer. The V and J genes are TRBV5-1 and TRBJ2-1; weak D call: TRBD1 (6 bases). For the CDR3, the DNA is TGCGCCAGCAGCCACCTAAGGACCAGGGGATCATACAATGAGCAGTTCTTC. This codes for CASSHLRTRGSYNEQFF. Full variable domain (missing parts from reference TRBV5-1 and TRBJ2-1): KAGVTQTPRYLIKTRGQQVTLSCSPISGHRSVSWYQQTPGQGLQFLFEYFSETQRNKGNFPGRFSGRQFSNSRSEMNVSTLELGDSALYLCASSHLRTRGSYNEQFFGPGTRLTVL.